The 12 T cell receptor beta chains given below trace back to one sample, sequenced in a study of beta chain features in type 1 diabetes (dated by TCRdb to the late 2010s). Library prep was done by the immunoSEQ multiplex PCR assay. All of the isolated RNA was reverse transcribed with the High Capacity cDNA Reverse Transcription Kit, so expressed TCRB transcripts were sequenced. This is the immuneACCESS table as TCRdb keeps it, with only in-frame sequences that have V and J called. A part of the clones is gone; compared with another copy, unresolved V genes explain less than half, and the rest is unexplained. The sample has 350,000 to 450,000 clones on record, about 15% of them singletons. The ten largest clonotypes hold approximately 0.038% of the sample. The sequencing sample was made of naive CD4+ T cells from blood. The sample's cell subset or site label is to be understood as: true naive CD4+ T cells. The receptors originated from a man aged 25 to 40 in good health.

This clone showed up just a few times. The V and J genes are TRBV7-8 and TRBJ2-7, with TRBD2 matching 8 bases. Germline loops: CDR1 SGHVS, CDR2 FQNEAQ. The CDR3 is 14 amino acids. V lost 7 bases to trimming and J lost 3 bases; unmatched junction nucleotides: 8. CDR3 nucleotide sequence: TGTGCCAGCATCAAAGACCGGGGGGGCTACGAGCAGTACTTC. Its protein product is CASIKDRGGYEQYF.

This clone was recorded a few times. The CDR3 loop reads CASSYTRLTLHEQYF. The CDR3 DNA sequence: TGTGCCAGCAGTTACACCAGGCTCACGCTCCACGAGCAGTACTTC. The chain recombines TRBV6-5 with TRBJ2-7; D is undetermined. V was trimmed by 2 bases and J by 5 bases, leaving 16 bases between them. The germline V gene encodes CDR1 MNHEY and CDR2 SVGAGI. The CDR3 extends over 15 amino acids.

The CDR3 nucleotides are TGTGCCAGCAGCTTAGGCGGAGTAAGCACAGATACGCAGTATTTT. Translated, it gives CASSLGGVSTDTQYF. The rearrangement uses TRBV7-6 and TRBJ2-3; D call uncertain. The CDR3 covers 15 residues. Germline V gene lookup returns CDR1 SGHVS and CDR2 FNYEAQ. V lost 1 base and J 0 bases, leaving 8 bases between the germline ends.

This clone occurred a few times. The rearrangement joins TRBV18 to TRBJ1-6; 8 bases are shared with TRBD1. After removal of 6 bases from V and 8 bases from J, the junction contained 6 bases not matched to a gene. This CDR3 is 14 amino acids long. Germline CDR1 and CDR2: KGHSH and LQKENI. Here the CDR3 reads CASSVNRGDSPLHF. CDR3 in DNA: TGTGCCAGCTCGGTAAACAGGGGGGATTCACCCCTCCACTTT.

The CDR3 region has the DNA TGTGCCAGCAGCCCACGAGGACTAGCGGGAGTCGTCCGGTACTTC. It encodes CASSPRGLAGVVRYF. The chain carries TRBV14 and TRBJ2-5, with TRBD2 matching over 13 bases. V trimming: 4 bases; J trimming: 13 bases; junction bases outside the gene matches: 12. CDR3 length equals 15 residues. From germline, CDR1 is SGHDN and CDR2 FVKESK.

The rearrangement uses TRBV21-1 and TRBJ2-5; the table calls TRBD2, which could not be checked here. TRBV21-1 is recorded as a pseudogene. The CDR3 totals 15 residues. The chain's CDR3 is CASSKELRAGETQYF. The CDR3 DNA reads TGTGCCAGCAGCAAAGAACTGCGGGCTGGAGAGACCCAGTACTTC.

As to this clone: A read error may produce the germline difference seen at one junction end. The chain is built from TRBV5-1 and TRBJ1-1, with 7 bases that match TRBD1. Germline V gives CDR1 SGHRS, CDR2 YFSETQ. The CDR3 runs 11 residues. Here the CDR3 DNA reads TGCGCCAGCAGCTTCGGACAGGACCGAACCTTT. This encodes CASSFGQDRTF.

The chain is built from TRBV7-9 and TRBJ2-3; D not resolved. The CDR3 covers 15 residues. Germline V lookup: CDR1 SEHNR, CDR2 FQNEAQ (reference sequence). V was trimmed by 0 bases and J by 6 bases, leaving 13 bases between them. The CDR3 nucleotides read TGTGCCAGCAGCTTAGCAGCCCCGGGTGGGGATACGCAGTATTTT. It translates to CASSLAAPGGDTQYF.

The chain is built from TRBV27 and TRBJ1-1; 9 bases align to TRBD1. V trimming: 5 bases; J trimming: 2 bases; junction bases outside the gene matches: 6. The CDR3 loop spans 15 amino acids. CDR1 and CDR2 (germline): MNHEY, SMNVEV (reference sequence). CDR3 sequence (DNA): TGTGCCAGCAGTCCAAGGGACAGGGCTAACACTGAAGCTTTCTTT. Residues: CASSPRDRANTEAFF.

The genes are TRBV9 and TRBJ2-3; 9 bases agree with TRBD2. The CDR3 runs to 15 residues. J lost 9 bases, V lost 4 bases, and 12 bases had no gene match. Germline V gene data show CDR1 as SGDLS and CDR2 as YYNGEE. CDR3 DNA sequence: TGTGCCAGCAGCCCTCAGACTAGCGGCCTCCCGACGCAGTATTTT. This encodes CASSPQTSGLPTQYF.

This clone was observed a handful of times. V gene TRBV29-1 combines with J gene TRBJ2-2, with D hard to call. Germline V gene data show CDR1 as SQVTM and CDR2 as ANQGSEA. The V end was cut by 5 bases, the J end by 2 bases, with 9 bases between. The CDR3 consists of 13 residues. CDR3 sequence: CSVHDDNTGELFF. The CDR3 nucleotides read TGCAGCGTTCACGATGATAACACCGGGGAGCTGTTTTTT.

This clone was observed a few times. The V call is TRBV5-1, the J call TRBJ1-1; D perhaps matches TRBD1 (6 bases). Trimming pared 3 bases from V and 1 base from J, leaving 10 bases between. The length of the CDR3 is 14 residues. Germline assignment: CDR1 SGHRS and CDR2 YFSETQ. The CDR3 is CASSWTTGNTEAFF. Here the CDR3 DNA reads TGCGCCAGCAGCTGGACGACAGGGAACACTGAAGCTTTCTTT.